The clone carrying this TCR beta chain was counted a single time. CDR1 is SGHTA and CDR2 is FQGNSA in the germline V gene. Trimming cost V 1 base and J 9 bases, with 16 bases left between them. There are 14 residues in the CDR3. Libraries were prepared by immunoSEQ multiplex PCR; TCRdb keeps only in-frame clonotypes and omits some of them. The data show approximately 1.5 million clones, with about 98.5% seen just once and roughly 0.35% held by the top ten. These data originate in a study of shared clonotypes between healthy human individuals. Material for sequencing was naive CD4+ T cells sorted from blood. The subset: CD45RA+ positively selected. The V and J genes are TRBV7-2 and TRBJ2-7; the D is unclear. The TCR comes from a young man in good health. CDR3 protein: CASSLDGGRLGQYF. For the CDR3, the DNA is TGTGCCAGCAGCTTAGATGGTGGTCGACTTGGGCAGTACTTC.